The sequence of this T cell receptor beta chain was determined in a study of cytomegalovirus exposure and HLA in healthy donors. Germline CDR1 and CDR2: MNHEY and SVGAGI. The CDR3 covers 15 residues. Trimming left V 7 bases short and J 4 bases short, with 19 bases between. Amplification used 60 Vbeta primers and 13 Jbeta primers. Methods used by the authors: Unique TCR beta chains totaled some 80 million in a later count, with roughly 11 million of them shared. TCRdb's table, derived via immunoSEQ multiplex PCR, lists solely in-frame clones and lacks some. The V and J calls and clone size were taken over from that table, and D and trimming were inferred from the DNA. This table has 100,000 to 150,000 clones, more than 80% appearing once.

The chain carries TRBV6-5 and TRBJ1-2, with D possibly TRBD1 on 5 matching bases. Sequencing input: PBMCs. The sequence was obtained from a man under 40 in good health and CMV-seropositive. CDR3 protein: CASTRGGRFSYGYTF. The CDR3 DNA sequence: TGTGCCAGCACCCGCGGGGGTCGATTTTCCTATGGCTACACCTTC.